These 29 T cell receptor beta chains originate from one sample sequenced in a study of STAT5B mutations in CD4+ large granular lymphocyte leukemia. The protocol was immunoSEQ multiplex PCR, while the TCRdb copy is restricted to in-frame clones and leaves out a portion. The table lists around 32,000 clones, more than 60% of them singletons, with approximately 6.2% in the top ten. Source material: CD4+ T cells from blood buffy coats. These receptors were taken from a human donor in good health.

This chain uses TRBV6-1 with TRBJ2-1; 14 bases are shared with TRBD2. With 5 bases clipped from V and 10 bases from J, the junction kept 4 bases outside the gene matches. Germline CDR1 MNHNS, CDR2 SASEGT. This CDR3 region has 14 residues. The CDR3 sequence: CASSTGLAGEEQFF. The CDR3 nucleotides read TGTGCCAGCAGTACGGGACTAGCGGGGGAGGAGCAGTTCTTC.

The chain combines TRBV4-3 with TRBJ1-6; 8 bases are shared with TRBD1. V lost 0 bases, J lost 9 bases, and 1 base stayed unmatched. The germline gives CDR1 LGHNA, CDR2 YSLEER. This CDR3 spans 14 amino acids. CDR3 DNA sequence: TGCGCCAGCAGCCAAGAACAGGGGGGTTCACCCCTCCACTTT. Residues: CASSQEQGGSPLHF.

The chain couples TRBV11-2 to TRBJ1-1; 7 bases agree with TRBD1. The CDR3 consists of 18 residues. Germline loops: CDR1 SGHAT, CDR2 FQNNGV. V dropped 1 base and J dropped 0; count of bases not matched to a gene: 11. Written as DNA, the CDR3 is TGTGCCAGCAGCTTAGGACTAAGGTTTGGACAGGTGAACACTGAAGCTTTCTTT. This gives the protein CASSLGLRFGQVNTEAFF.

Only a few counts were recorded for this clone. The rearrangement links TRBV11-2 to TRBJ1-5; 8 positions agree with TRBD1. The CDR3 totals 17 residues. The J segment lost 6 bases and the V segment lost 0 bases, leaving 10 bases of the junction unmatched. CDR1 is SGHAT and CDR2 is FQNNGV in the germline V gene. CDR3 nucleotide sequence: TGTGCCAGCAGCTTAGATTCAGGGGGCACCCCCGGTCAGCCCCAGCATTTT. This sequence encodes CASSLDSGGTPGQPQHF.

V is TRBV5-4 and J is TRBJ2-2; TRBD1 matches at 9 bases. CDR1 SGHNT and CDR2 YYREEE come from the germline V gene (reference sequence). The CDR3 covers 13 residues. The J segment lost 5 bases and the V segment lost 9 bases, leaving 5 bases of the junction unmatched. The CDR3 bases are TGTGCCACCCACAGGGGGCCGACCGGGGAGCTGTTTTTT. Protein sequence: CATHRGPTGELFF.

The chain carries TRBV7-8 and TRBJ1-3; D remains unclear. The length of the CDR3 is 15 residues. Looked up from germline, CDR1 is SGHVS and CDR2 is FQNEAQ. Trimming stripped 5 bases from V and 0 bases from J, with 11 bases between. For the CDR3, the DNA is TGTGCCAGCAGCCAGATTCTTGACTCTGGAAACACCATATATTTT. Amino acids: CASSQILDSGNTIYF.

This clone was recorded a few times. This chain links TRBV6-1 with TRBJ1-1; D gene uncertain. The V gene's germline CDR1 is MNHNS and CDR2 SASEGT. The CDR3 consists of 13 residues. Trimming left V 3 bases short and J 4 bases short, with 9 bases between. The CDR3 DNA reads TGTGCCAGCAGTGACCGACTGTCCACTGAAGCTTTCTTT. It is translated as CASSDRLSTEAFF.

Here the CDR3 reads CASSPVGGGLETQYF. The CDR3 DNA sequence: TGTGCCAGCAGCCCCGTTGGGGGGGGGCTAGAGACCCAGTACTTC. The rearrangement links TRBV5-4 to TRBJ2-5; TRBD2 is a possible D gene (7 bases). CDR3 length equals 15 residues. CDR1 and CDR2 from the germline V gene are SGHNT and YYREEE (reference sequence). Trimming cost V 4 bases and J 4 bases, with 17 bases left between them.

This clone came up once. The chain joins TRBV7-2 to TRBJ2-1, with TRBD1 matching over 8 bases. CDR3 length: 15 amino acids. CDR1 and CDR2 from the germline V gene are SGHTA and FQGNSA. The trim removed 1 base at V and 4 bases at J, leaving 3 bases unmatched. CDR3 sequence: CASSLVQGVYNEQFF. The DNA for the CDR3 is TGTGCCAGCAGCTTAGTACAGGGGGTATACAATGAGCAGTTCTTC.

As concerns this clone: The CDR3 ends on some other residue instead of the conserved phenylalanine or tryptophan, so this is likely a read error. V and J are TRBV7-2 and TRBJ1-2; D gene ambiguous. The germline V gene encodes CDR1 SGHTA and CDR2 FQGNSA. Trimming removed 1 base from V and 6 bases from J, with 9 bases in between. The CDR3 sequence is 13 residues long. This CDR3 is CASSLVTGDGYTL. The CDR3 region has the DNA TGTGCCAGCAGCTTAGTGACGGGAGATGGCTACACCCTC.

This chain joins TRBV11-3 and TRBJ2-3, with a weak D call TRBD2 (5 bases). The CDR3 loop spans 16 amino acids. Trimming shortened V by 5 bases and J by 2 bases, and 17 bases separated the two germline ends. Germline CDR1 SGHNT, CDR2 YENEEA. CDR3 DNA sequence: TGTGCCAGCAGCACCGGGCTTAGAGGGTTCACAGATACGCAGTATTTT. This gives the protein CASSTGLRGFTDTQYF.

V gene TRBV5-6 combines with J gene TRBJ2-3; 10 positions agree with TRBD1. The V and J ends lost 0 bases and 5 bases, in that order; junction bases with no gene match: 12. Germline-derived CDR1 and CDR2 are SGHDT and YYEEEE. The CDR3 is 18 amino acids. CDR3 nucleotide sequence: TGTGCCAGCAGCTTGGCCGCTATTTTAGGGGACAGGGGAGATACGCAGTATTTT. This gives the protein CASSLAAILGDRGDTQYF.

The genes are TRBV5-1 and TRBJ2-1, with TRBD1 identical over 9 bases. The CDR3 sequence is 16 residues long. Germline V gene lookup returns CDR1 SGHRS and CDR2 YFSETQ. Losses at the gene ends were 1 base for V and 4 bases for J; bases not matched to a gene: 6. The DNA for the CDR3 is TGCGCCAGCAGCTTGACACAGGGGGCGGGTTACAATGAGCAGTTCTTC. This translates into CASSLTQGAGYNEQFF.

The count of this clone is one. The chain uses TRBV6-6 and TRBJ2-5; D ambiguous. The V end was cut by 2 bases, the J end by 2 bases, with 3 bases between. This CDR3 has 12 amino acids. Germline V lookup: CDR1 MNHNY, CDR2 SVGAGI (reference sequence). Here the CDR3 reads CASSYRQETQYF. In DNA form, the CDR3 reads TGTGCCAGCAGTTACCGGCAAGAGACCCAGTACTTC.

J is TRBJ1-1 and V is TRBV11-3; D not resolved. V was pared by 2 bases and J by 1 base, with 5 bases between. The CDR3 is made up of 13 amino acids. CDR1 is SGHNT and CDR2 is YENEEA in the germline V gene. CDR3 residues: CASSLSGNTEAFF. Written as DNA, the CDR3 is TGTGCCAGCAGCTTATCAGGGAACACTGAAGCTTTCTTT.

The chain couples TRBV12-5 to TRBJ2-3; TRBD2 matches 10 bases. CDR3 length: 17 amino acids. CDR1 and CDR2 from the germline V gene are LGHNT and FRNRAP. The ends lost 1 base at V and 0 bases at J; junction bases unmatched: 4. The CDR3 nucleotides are TGTGCTAGTGGTTTGGGAACTAGCGGGGTTAGCACAGATACGCAGTATTTT. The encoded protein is CASGLGTSGVSTDTQYF.

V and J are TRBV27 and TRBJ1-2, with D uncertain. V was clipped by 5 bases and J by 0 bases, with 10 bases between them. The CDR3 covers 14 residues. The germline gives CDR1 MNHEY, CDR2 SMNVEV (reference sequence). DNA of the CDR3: TGTGCCAGCAGTACGGGAGGATCTAACTATGGCTACACCTTC. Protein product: CASSTGGSNYGYTF.

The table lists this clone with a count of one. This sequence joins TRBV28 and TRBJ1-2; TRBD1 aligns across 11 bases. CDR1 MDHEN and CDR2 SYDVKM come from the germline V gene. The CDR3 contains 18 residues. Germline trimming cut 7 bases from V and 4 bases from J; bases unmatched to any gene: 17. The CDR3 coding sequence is TGTGCCAGCACCTCCTTCCGGGACAGGGGGGGTTCAAGCTATGGCTACACCTTC. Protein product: CASTSFRDRGGSSYGYTF.

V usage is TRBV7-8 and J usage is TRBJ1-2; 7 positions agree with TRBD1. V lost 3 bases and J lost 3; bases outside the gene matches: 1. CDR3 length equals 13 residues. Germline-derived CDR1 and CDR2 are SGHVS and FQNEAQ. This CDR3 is CASSFGTDYGYTF. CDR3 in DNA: TGTGCCAGCAGCTTTGGGACAGACTATGGCTACACCTTC.

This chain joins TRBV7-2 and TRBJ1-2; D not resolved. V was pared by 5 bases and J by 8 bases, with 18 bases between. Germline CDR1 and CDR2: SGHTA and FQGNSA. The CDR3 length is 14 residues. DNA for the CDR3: TGTGCCAGCAGCCGGTTGAGCCCGGAAGGAGGCTACACCTTC. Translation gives CASSRLSPEGGYTF.

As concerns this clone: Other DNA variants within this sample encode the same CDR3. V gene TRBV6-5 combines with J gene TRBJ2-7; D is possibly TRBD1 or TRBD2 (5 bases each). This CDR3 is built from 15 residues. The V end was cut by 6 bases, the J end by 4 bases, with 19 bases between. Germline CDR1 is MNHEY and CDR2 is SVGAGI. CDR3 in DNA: TGTGCCAGCAGCTCCCAACCTGGGGGAGTTTACGAGCAGTACTTC. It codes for CASSSQPGGVYEQYF.

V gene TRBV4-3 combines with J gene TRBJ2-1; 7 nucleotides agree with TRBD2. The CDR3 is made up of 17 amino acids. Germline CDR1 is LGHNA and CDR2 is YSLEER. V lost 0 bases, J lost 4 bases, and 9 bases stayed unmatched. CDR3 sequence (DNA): TGCGCCAGCAGCCAAGATCAAGCGGGGATGGGGTACAATGAGCAGTTCTTC. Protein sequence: CASSQDQAGMGYNEQFF.

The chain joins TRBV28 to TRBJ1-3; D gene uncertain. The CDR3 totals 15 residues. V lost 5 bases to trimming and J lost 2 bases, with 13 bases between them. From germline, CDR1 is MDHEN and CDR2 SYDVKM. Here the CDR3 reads CASSEPRSPGNTIYF. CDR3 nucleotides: TGTGCCAGCAGTGAACCCCGTAGTCCTGGAAACACCATATATTTT.

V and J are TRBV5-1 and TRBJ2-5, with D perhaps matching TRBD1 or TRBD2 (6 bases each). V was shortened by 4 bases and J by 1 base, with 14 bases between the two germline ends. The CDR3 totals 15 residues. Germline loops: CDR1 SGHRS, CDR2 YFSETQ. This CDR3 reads CASSLEGGPQETQYF. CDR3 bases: TGCGCCAGCAGCCTTGAGGGGGGCCCCCAAGAGACCCAGTACTTC.

CDR3 coding DNA: TGCAGCGTTGAATCAGGGGGCACAGATACGCAGTATTTT. Protein sequence: CSVESGGTDTQYF. This chain links TRBV29-1 with TRBJ2-3; a weak D match, TRBD1 (6 bases). Deletions cut 2 bases from V and 1 base from J, with 7 bases between. The germline CDR1 and CDR2 sequences are SQVTM and ANQGSEA. The CDR3 is made up of 13 amino acids.

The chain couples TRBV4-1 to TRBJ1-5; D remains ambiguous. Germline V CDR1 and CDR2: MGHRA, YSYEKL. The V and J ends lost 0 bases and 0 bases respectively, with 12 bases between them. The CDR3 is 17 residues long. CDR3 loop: CASSQEINSYSNQPQHF. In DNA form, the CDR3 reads TGCGCCAGCAGCCAAGAAATTAACAGCTATAGCAATCAGCCCCAGCATTTT.

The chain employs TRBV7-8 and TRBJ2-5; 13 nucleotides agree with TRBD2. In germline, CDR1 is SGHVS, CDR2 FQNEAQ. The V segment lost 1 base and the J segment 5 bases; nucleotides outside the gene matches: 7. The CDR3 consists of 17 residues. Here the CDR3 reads CASSLELAGGDRETQYF. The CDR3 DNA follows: TGTGCCAGCAGCTTAGAACTAGCGGGGGGGGATCGGGAGACCCAGTACTTC.

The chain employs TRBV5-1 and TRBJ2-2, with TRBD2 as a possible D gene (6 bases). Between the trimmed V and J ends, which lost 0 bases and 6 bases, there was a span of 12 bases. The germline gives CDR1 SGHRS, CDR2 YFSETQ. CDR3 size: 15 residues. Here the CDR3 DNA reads TGCGCCAGCAGCTTGGCCCAGGGAGGATCCGGGGAGCTGTTTTTT. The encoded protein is CASSLAQGGSGELFF.

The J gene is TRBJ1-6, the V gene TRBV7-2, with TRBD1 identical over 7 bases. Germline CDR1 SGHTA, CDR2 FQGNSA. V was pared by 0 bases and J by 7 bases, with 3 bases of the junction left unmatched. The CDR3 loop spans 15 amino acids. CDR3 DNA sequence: TGTGCCAGCAGCTTAGCCTCCAGGGGGAATTCACCCCTCCACTTT. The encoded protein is CASSLASRGNSPLHF.